The 17 T cell receptor beta chains below all came from one sample that was sequenced in a study of blood T cell repertoires in COVID-19. Repertoires were generated with immunoSEQ multiplex PCR, while TCRdb's copy carries only in-frame clones and drops some. Of fewer than 50,000 clones in the sample, less than 90% are singletons; the top ten hold roughly an eighth. Source material: peripheral blood. The receptors come from a human donor in a cohort sampled during active COVID-19.

The J gene is TRBJ1-1, the V gene TRBV15; the match to TRBD1 covers 7 bases. The J segment lost 7 bases and the V segment lost 3 bases, leaving 20 bases of the junction unmatched. The length of the CDR3 is 18 residues. Germline values: CDR1 LNHNV, CDR2 YYDKDF (reference sequence). The CDR3 nucleotides read TGTGCCACCAGCAGCCCCCCCGCACCACTGACAGGGACGGGTGAAGCTTTCTTT. Encoded protein: CATSSPPAPLTGTGEAFF. Looking up the rest from reference TRBV15 and TRBJ1-1 gives the full variable domain: DAMVIQNPRYQVTQFGKPVTLSCSQTLNHNVMYWYQQKSSQAPKLLFHYYDKDFNNEADTPDNFQSRRPNTSFCFLDIRSPGLGDTAMYLCATSSPPAPLTGTGEAFFGQGTRLTVV.

The chain links TRBV18 to TRBJ1-3; D unclear. The V gene's germline CDR1 is KGHSH and CDR2 LQKENI. This CDR3 is built from 15 residues. V was shortened by 5 bases and J by 0 bases, with 11 bases between the two germline ends. CDR3 residues: CASSASLSSGNTIYF. CDR3 coding DNA: TGTGCCAGCTCAGCATCCCTTAGCTCTGGAAACACCATATATTTT.

The CDR3 DNA reads TGTGCCAGCAGTGGAACCCACAGGGGAACGTGGAATTCACCCCTCCACTTT. It yields the protein CASSGTHRGTWNSPLHF. The chain recombines TRBV25-1 with TRBJ1-6; 7 bases line up with TRBD1. Germline V gene sequence: CDR1 MGHDK, CDR2 SYGVNS. The CDR3 has 17 residues. Trimming removed 4 bases from V and 7 bases from J; junction bases left unmatched: 13. Using reference TRBV25-1 and TRBJ1-6 for the parts outside the CDR3, the full variable domain is EADIYQTPRYLVIGTGKKITLECSQTMGHDKMYWYQQDPGMELHLIHYSYGVNSTEKGDLSSESTVSRIRTEHFPLTLESARPSHTSQYLCASSGTHRGTWNSPLHFGNGTRLTVT.

The CDR3 region is CASSVWDSRGPQHF. CDR3 sequence (DNA): TGTGCCAGCAGCGTCTGGGACTCCCGGGGGCCCCAGCATTTT. V usage is TRBV9 and J usage is TRBJ1-5; a possible D gene is TRBD1 (5 bases). V was pared by 2 bases and J by 9 bases, with 15 bases between. The CDR3 spans 14 residues. Per the germline V gene, CDR1 is SGDLS and CDR2 is YYNGEE.

In its sample, this clone was seen once. This chain connects TRBV18 to TRBJ1-1, with D possibly TRBD1 on 5 matching bases. V shed 3 bases and J shed 2 bases, with 7 bases lying between them. This CDR3 is 13 amino acids long. Looked up from germline, CDR1 is KGHSH and CDR2 is LQKENI. The CDR3 protein is CASSPGGNTEAFF. The CDR3 DNA follows: TGTGCCAGCTCACCGGGGGGTAACACTGAAGCTTTCTTT. Drawing the rest from reference TRBV18 and TRBJ1-1, the complete variable domain is NAGVMQNPRHLVRRRGQEARLRCSPMKGHSHVYWYRQLPEEGLKFMVYLQKENIIDESGMPKERFSAEFPKEGPSILRIQQVVRGDSAAYFCASSPGGNTEAFFGQGTRLTVV.

The V call is TRBV9, the J call TRBJ1-2; 8 positions match TRBD1. The CDR3 contains 14 residues. V was clipped by 2 bases and J by 8 bases; unmatched bases: 8. The germline V gene encodes CDR1 SGDLS and CDR2 YYNGEE. CDR3 DNA sequence: TGTGCCAGCAGCGTGCTACAGGGGGTTGAGGGCTACACCTTC. Protein product: CASSVLQGVEGYTF.

This chain links TRBV5-4 with TRBJ1-2, with 10 bases lining up with TRBD1. CDR3 length equals 15 residues. The V gene end was trimmed by 3 bases and the J gene end by 2 bases; junction bases not matched to a gene: 4. The germline V gene encodes CDR1 SGHNT and CDR2 YYREEE (reference sequence). The DNA for the CDR3 is TGTGCCAGCAGCTGGGACAGGGGTGGAAACTATGGCTACACCTTC. This encodes CASSWDRGGNYGYTF. Using reference TRBV5-4 and TRBJ1-2 for the parts outside the CDR3, the full variable domain is ETGVTQSPTHLIKTRGQQVTLRCSSQSGHNTVSWYQQALGQGPQFIFQYYREEENGRGNFPPRFSGLQFPNYSSELNVNALELDDSALYLCASSWDRGGNYGYTFGSGTRLTVV.

CDR3: CASSFGTGVYEQYF. In nucleotides, the CDR3 is TGTGCCAGCAGTTTTGGTACAGGGGTGTACGAGCAGTACTTC. The chain joins TRBV27 to TRBJ2-7, with 7 bases lining up with TRBD1. The CDR3 has 14 amino acids. Germline V gene data show CDR1 as MNHEY and CDR2 as SMNVEV (reference sequence). Germline trimming cut 3 bases from V and 4 bases from J; bases unmatched to any gene: 6.

This chain uses TRBV5-6 with TRBJ1-3; D is perhaps TRBD1 (5 bases). The germline gives CDR1 SGHDT, CDR2 YYEEEE. V shed 0 bases and J shed 7 bases, with 11 bases lying between them. This CDR3 has 14 amino acids. The CDR3 coding sequence is TGTGCCAGCAGCTTGGCAGGGTATGGGAACACCATATATTTT. Translated, it gives CASSLAGYGNTIYF.

The chain combines TRBV12-3 or TRBV12-4 with TRBJ1-1, with TRBD1 identical over 9 bases. The CDR3 consists of 13 residues. V shed 5 bases and J 8 bases; nucleotides not matched to a gene: 6. The CDR3 reads CASSPEGQGEAFF. CDR3 sequence (DNA): TGTGCCAGCAGTCCCGAAGGACAGGGGGAAGCTTTCTTT.

CDR3 protein: CASSPASGGNTGELFF. As DNA, the CDR3 is TGCGCCAGCAGCCCAGCTAGCGGGGGGAACACCGGGGAGCTGTTTTTT. The chain carries TRBV4-1 and TRBJ2-2; 10 positions agree with TRBD2. Germline assignment: CDR1 MGHRA and CDR2 YSYEKL. V dropped 4 bases and J dropped 1; count of bases not matched to a gene: 3. The CDR3 is made up of 16 amino acids.

This CDR3 is CASSLVEGQETQYF. In DNA, the CDR3 is TGTGCCAGCAGCTTGGTAGAGGGTCAAGAGACCCAGTACTTC. The rearrangement links TRBV7-2 to TRBJ2-5, with D possibly matching TRBD2 (5 bases). The CDR3 sequence is 14 residues long. CDR1 and CDR2 from the germline V gene are SGHTA and FQGNSA. With 3 bases removed from V and 2 bases from J, the gap between germline ends came to 10 bases. The whole variable domain, remainder taken from reference TRBV7-2 and TRBJ2-5, is GAGVSQSPSNKVTEKGKDVELRCDPISGHTALYWYRQSLGQGLEFLIYFQGNSAPDKSGLPSDRFSAERTGGSVSTLTIQRTQQEDSAVYLCASSLVEGQETQYFGPGTRLLVL.

The genes are TRBV3-1 (or the pseudogene TRBV3-2) and TRBJ1-4, with 10 bases lining up with TRBD1. V was clipped by 5 bases and J by 6 bases; unmatched bases: 3. The CDR3 length is 14 residues. Germline V CDR1 and CDR2: LGHDT, YNNKEL (reference sequence). CDR3: CASSMTGGYEKLFF. CDR3 DNA: TGTGCCAGCAGCATGACAGGGGGCTATGAAAAACTGTTTTTT.

The chain uses TRBV28 and TRBJ2-7; 7 bases align to TRBD2. V lost 1 base and J lost 6; bases outside the gene matches: 9. Germline CDR1 and CDR2: MDHEN and SYDVKM. This CDR3 is built from 15 residues. DNA for the CDR3: TGTGCCAGCAGTTTATCGTCCAGGGAGGGCGGCGAGCAGTACTTC. It specifies CASSLSSREGGEQYF. The variable domain in full, with the rest retrieved from reference TRBV28 and TRBJ2-7, is DVKVTQSSRYLVKRTGEKVFLECVQDMDHENMFWYRQDPGLGLRLIYFSYDVKMKEKGDIPEGYSVSREKKERFSLILESASTNQTSMYLCASSLSSREGGEQYFGPGTRLTVT.

This sequence joins TRBV9 and TRBJ1-3, with 7 bases identical to TRBD1. The J segment lost 0 bases and the V segment lost 0 bases, leaving 12 bases of the junction unmatched. The CDR3 totals 19 residues. Looked up from germline, CDR1 is SGDLS and CDR2 is YYNGEE. The CDR3: CASSVEGGHYRGSGNTIYF. In DNA form, the CDR3 reads TGTGCCAGCAGCGTAGAGGGTGGACATTACAGGGGCTCTGGAAACACCATATATTTT. The variable domain in full, completed from reference TRBV9 and TRBJ1-3, reads DSGVTQTPKHLITATGQRVTLRCSPRSGDLSVYWYQQSLDQGLQFLIQYYNGEERAKGNILERFSAQQFPDLHSELNLSSLELGDSALYFCASSVEGGHYRGSGNTIYFGEGSWLTVV.

The chain joins TRBV19 to TRBJ2-5, with no clear D. The V gene lost 6 bases and the J gene lost 5 bases, with 13 bases spanning the gap. The germline V gene has CDR1 LNHDA and CDR2 SQIVND (reference sequence). The CDR3 is 13 amino acids. The CDR3 DNA reads TGTGCCAGTAGATCTGGCACAGTGGAGACCCAGTACTTC. Amino acids: CASRSGTVETQYF.

The chain combines TRBV6-5 with TRBJ2-3; the match to TRBD1 covers 10 bases. This CDR3 is 16 amino acids long. The junction had 8 bases not matched to a gene; V was cut back by 0 bases and J by 8 bases. Germline CDR1 reads MNHEY; CDR2 reads SVGAGI. CDR3 amino acids: CASSYSSGTGVGTQYF. The CDR3 DNA follows: TGTGCCAGCAGTTACTCCTCAGGGACAGGGGTGGGTACGCAGTATTTT.